Here is one TCR beta chain with its context. In the authors' workflow: It was from reference gene primer amplification that nucleated cell counts were estimated. Measured with immunoSEQ multiplex PCR; TCRdb has only the in-frame clones, and not every one. V, J and clone size are those of that table, while D and trimming were read from the DNA. Of some 160,000 clones in the sample, 75% to 90% were seen once. The entry originates in a study of blood T cell repertoires in COVID-19. The overall study: T cells, B-cell-depleted T cells, or PBMCs supplied cDNA or gDNA.

CDR1 and CDR2 from the germline V gene are SGHVS and FQNEAQ. The V and J ends lost 5 bases and 3 bases, in that order; junction bases with no gene match: 11. This CDR3 comprises 16 residues. V is TRBV7-8 and J is TRBJ2-7; TRBD2 agrees at 9 bases. Sequenced input: peripheral blood. The receptor was isolated from a woman between 55 and 75 years old with active COVID-19. Here the CDR3 DNA reads TGTGCCAGCAGCCGCGAGAGGAGAGCGGGAGGCTACGAGCAGTACTTC. This gives the protein CASSRERRAGGYEQYF.